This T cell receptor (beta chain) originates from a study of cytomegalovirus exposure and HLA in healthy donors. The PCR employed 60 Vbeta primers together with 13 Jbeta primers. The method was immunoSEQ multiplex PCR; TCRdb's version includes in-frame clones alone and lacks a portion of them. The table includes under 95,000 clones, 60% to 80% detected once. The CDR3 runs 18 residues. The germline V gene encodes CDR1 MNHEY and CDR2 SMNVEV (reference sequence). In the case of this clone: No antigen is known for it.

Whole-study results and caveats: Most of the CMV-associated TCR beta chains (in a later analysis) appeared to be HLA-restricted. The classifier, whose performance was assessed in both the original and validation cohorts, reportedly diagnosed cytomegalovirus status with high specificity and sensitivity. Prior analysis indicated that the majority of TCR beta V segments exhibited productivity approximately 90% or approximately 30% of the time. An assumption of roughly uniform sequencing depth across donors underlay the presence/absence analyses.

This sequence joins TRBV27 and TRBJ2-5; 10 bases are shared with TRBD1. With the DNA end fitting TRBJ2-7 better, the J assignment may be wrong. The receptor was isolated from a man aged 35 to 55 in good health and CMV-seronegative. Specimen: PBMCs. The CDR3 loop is CASSLSPPGQGISYEQYF. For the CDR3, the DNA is TGTGCCAGCAGTTTATCCCCGCCGGGACAGGGGATTTCCTACGAGCAGTACTTC.